This T cell receptor beta chain was captured by sequencing in a study of control samples from healthy donors and cancer patients (dated by TCRdb to 2018 to 2020). In regard to this clone: The antigen this receptor binds is unknown. Base qualities are not provided; no much larger clone lies one nucleotide away.

Libraries were prepared through the immunoSEQ multiplex PCR assay. Not all clones reach the TCRdb copy of this immuneACCESS table, which keeps in-frame sequences only. Checked studies attribute under half of the gap to unresolved V genes and leave the rest unexplained. The sample includes nearly 55,000 clones, with 95% to 96% observed a single time. The leading ten clones occupy around 1.9% of the sample. The CDR3 numbers 14 residues from cysteine through phenylalanine. Only the CDR3 region is kept as DNA, spanning 42 bases read in frame from base 1. CDR1 SGHRS and CDR2 YFSETQ are derived from the germline V gene. V has 4 bases trimmed and J has 4 bases trimmed; junction bases matching no gene number 5.

The sequence was obtained from a woman aged 25 to 39 in good health. The specimen sequenced was blood. The V and J segments used are TRBV5-1 and TRBJ1-1, with 9 central nucleotides matching TRBD1. This receptor carries the CDR3 CASSQGQGSTEAFF. The DNA is as follows: TGCGCCAGCAGCCAGGGACAGGGAAGCACTGAAGCTTTCTTT.